The clone carrying this T cell receptor (beta chain) showed up just a few times. This entry is derived from a study of blood T cell repertoires in COVID-19. At the level of the study: The samples span acute and convalescent COVID-19 from the United States, Italy and Spain. The analysed material was cDNA or gDNA that came from T cells, B-cell-depleted T cells, or PBMCs.

Methods used by the authors: Estimates of nucleated cell counts were drawn from the amplification of reference gene primers. Only in-frame clones appear in the TCRdb table, and some are missing; sequencing was by immunoSEQ multiplex PCR. Clone size and the V and J calls come from that table; the DNA yielded D and trimming. The sample lists about 410,000 clones; roughly nine tenths were seen once. CDR3 length: 15 residues. Germline values: CDR1 SGHVS, CDR2 FNYEAQ. V shed 5 bases, J shed 4 bases, and the junction held 8 bases outside the gene matches. The sequenced material came from PBMCs or T cells enriched from blood (not recorded which). The source is a woman aged 30 to 39 who had recovered from COVID-19. The genes are TRBV7-6 and TRBJ2-7; 10 bases agree with TRBD2. As DNA, the CDR3 is TGTGCCAGCAGCCCCTTAGCGGGAGGAGGGTACGAGCAGTACTTC. This sequence encodes CASSPLAGGGYEQYF.